These 28 T cell receptor beta chains were sequenced from one sample in a study of blood T cell repertoires in COVID-19. The assay was immunoSEQ multiplex PCR, and TCRdb's table has in-frame clones only and misses some. In the table there are 300,000 to 400,000 clones, around 80% of which are singletons. Sequenced sample: peripheral blood. These receptor sequences come from a man aged 25 to 45 with active or convalescent COVID-19.

CDR3 region: CASHRTGLQRLGYTF. DNA for the CDR3: TGTGCCAGTCACCGGACAGGCCTACAAAGGCTGGGCTACACCTTC. The chain employs TRBV19 and TRBJ1-2, with 7 bases matching TRBD1. V dropped 8 bases and J dropped 8; count of bases not matched to a gene: 17. Germline assignment: CDR1 LNHDA and CDR2 SQIVND (reference sequence). The CDR3 covers 15 residues.

V gene TRBV27 combines with J gene TRBJ2-7; D is undetermined. There are 11 residues in the CDR3. Trimming removed 2 bases at V and 11 bases at J, with 10 bases between. From germline, CDR1 is MNHEY and CDR2 SMNVEV (reference sequence). DNA of the CDR3: TGTGCCAGCAGTTTACCCGGGTGGGAGTACTTC. Translating it yields CASSLPGWEYF.

The chain carries TRBV2 and TRBJ2-2; weak D call: TRBD1 (5 bases). The CDR3 runs to 14 residues. Germline loops: CDR1 SNHLY, CDR2 FYNNEI. The V gene lost 7 bases and the J gene lost 0 bases, with 9 bases spanning the gap. CDR3 region: CASMKGTNTGELFF. The CDR3 nucleotides read TGTGCCAGCATGAAGGGGACGAACACCGGGGAGCTGTTTTTT.

V is TRBV27 and J is TRBJ2-2; 7 bases agree with TRBD1. V dropped 6 bases and J dropped 3; count of bases not matched to a gene: 4. The CDR3 runs to 14 residues. Looked up from germline, CDR1 is MNHEY and CDR2 is SMNVEV (reference sequence). The CDR3 is CASSRGQYTGELFF. The CDR3 DNA is TGTGCCAGCAGCCGGGGACAGTACACCGGGGAGCTGTTTTTT.

This rearrangement joins TRBV7-2 to TRBJ1-4, with 8 bases identical to TRBD1. The CDR3 totals 12 residues. The germline V gene encodes CDR1 SGHTA and CDR2 FQGNSA. V dropped 4 bases and J dropped 14; count of bases not matched to a gene: 6. The CDR3 DNA reads TGTGCCAGCAGCTACGACAGGGGATTGCTGTTTTTT. Residues: CASSYDRGLLFF.

The chain has TRBV27 and TRBJ1-1; no reliable D call. The CDR3 is made up of 13 amino acids. Germline CDR1 MNHEY, CDR2 SMNVEV (reference sequence). V lost 4 bases to trimming and J lost 0 bases, with 6 bases between them. The CDR3 here is CASSYGVNTEAFF. Here the CDR3 DNA reads TGTGCCAGCAGTTACGGTGTGAACACTGAAGCTTTCTTT.

The chain couples TRBV5-6 to TRBJ2-7; maybe TRBD1 (6 bases). The germline CDR1 and CDR2 sequences are SGHDT and YYEEEE. The CDR3 runs to 12 residues. V was pared by 4 bases and J by 3 bases, with 8 bases between. The CDR3 DNA reads TGTGCCAGCAGCCAACAGGGCTACGAGCAGTACTTC. Amino acid sequence: CASSQQGYEQYF.

The genes are TRBV28 and TRBJ2-5; D may be TRBD1 (6 bases). Between the trimmed V and J ends, which lost 3 bases and 6 bases, there was a span of 11 bases. The CDR3 has 13 residues. Germline CDR1 reads MDHEN; CDR2 reads SYDVKM. The CDR3: CASSFNREQTQYF. In nucleotides, the CDR3 is TGTGCCAGCAGTTTCAACAGGGAGCAGACCCAGTACTTC.

V and J are TRBV6-5 and TRBJ2-5; D remains ambiguous. Germline V CDR1 and CDR2: MNHEY, SVGAGI. The CDR3 consists of 12 residues. V lost 6 bases and J lost 5, with 10 bases in between. This CDR3 is CASSFKRETQYF. In DNA, the CDR3 is TGTGCCAGCAGCTTTAAGAGGGAGACCCAGTACTTC.

The genes are TRBV7-2 and TRBJ2-1; 9 bases map to TRBD2. Germline assignment: CDR1 SGHTA and CDR2 FQGNSA. The CDR3 runs to 15 residues. The ends lost 3 bases at V and 8 bases at J; junction bases unmatched: 8. In nucleotides, the CDR3 is TGTGCCAGCAGCTTTGGAAGCGGGAGGAGGGATGAGCAGTTCTTC. Its protein product is CASSFGSGRRDEQFF.

A single count supports this clone. V gene TRBV19 combines with J gene TRBJ2-1; the match to TRBD1 covers 7 bases. Trimming cost V 1 base and J 7 bases; bases outside gene matches: 4. Germline CDR1 reads LNHDA; CDR2 reads SQIVND (reference sequence). CDR3 length equals 14 residues. The CDR3 sequence: CASSIGTGANEQFF. The CDR3 coding sequence is TGTGCCAGTAGTATAGGGACAGGAGCGAATGAGCAGTTCTTC.

With regard to this clone: The same CDR3 can be traced to other DNA sequences in this sample. V gene TRBV7-2 combines with J gene TRBJ1-1; D gene ambiguous. The germline V gene encodes CDR1 SGHTA and CDR2 FQGNSA. Trimming took 2 bases from V and 0 from J, leaving 4 bases between them. There are 13 residues in the CDR3. CDR3 region: CASSLTLNTEAFF. DNA for the CDR3: TGTGCCAGCAGCTTAACTTTGAACACTGAAGCTTTCTTT.

The chain couples TRBV7-9 to TRBJ1-2; D is unresolved. CDR3 length equals 14 residues. Germline CDR1 reads SEHNR; CDR2 reads FQNEAQ (reference sequence). V was trimmed by 6 bases and J by 2 bases, leaving 13 bases between them. In DNA, the CDR3 is TGTGCCAGCAGTTACCTGGCGGAGAACTATGGCTACACCTTC. Protein: CASSYLAENYGYTF.

This sequence joins TRBV6-4 and TRBJ1-1; possibly TRBD1 for D (6 bases). This CDR3 contains 15 residues. With 6 bases removed from V and 2 bases from J, the gap between germline ends came to 16 bases. Germline assignment: CDR1 MRHNA and CDR2 SNTAGT. CDR3 residues: CASRRSGTPNTEAFF. The CDR3 coding sequence is TGTGCCAGCAGACGCTCCGGGACACCAAACACTGAAGCTTTCTTT.

The chain has TRBV6-5 and TRBJ2-4; D may be TRBD2 (6 bases). Germline lookup yields CDR1 MNHEY and CDR2 SVGAGI. This CDR3 contains 15 residues. The V and J ends lost 7 bases and 1 base respectively, with 14 bases between them. CDR3 in DNA: TGTGCCAGCATCCATATTCGGGAGGCCAAAAACATTCAGTACTTC. Residues: CASIHIREAKNIQYF.

This sequence joins TRBV28 and TRBJ1-1; D is uncertain. Germline CDR1 reads MDHEN; CDR2 reads SYDVKM. The V and J ends lost 8 bases and 8 bases respectively, with 9 bases between them. This CDR3 has 10 amino acids. CDR3 nucleotides: TGTGCCAGCCGGCGGTGGGAAGCTTTCTTT. Protein: CASRRWEAFF. Variable domain in full (rest from reference TRBV28 and TRBJ1-1): DVKVTQSSRYLVKRTGEKVFLECVQDMDHENMFWYRQDPGLGLRLIYFSYDVKMKEKGDIPEGYSVSREKKERFSLILESASTNQTSMYLCASRRWEAFFGQGTRLTVV.

This clone was detected once. V gene TRBV19 combines with J gene TRBJ2-7; 8 nucleotides match TRBD1. CDR1 and CDR2 (germline): LNHDA, SQIVND (reference sequence). With V trimmed by 3 bases and J by 3 bases, 7 bases remained unmatched. The CDR3 loop spans 15 amino acids. The CDR3 nucleotides read TGTGCCAGTAGTATCGCCCGGGACAGGTTCTACGAGCAGTACTTC. It translates to CASSIARDRFYEQYF.

CDR3 DNA: TGCGCCAGCAGCGGGACAGGGGCCCCCTACGAGCAGTACTTC. Its protein product is CASSGTGAPYEQYF. This chain joins TRBV5-1 and TRBJ2-7; the match to TRBD1 covers 10 bases. V gave up 4 bases and J gave up 2 bases; unmatched junction bases: 3. Germline CDR1 SGHRS, CDR2 YFSETQ. There are 14 residues in the CDR3. Full variable domain (rest looked up from reference TRBV5-1 and TRBJ2-7): KAGVTQTPRYLIKTRGQQVTLSCSPISGHRSVSWYQQTPGQGLQFLFEYFSETQRNKGNFPGRFSGRQFSNSRSEMNVSTLELGDSALYLCASSGTGAPYEQYFGPGTRLTVT.

V is TRBV5-1 and J is TRBJ2-2; D possibly corresponds to TRBD2 (5 bases). V lost 6 bases, J lost 5 bases, and 17 bases lay in between. The CDR3 is made up of 15 amino acids. The germline gives CDR1 SGHRS, CDR2 YFSETQ. In nucleotides, the CDR3 is TGCGCCAGCACCCGAGGGAACAGAGGGACCGGGGAGCTGTTTTTT. Encoded protein: CASTRGNRGTGELFF.

This rearrangement joins TRBV6-5 to TRBJ1-5, with no clear D. Trimming left V 2 bases short and J 1 base short, with 6 bases between. The CDR3 extends over 14 amino acids. CDR1 is MNHEY and CDR2 is SVGAGI in the germline V gene. The CDR3 DNA reads as TGTGCCAGCAGTTACATCGGGAGCAATCAGCCCCAGCATTTT. Translated, it gives CASSYIGSNQPQHF.

The CDR3 nucleotides read TGTGCCAGCAGCCTACCCAGCACTTCCGGGACAGGGGGTTACAATGAGCAGTTCTTC. Protein sequence: CASSLPSTSGTGGYNEQFF. This chain uses TRBV5-4 with TRBJ2-1; TRBD1 agrees at 11 bases. Per germline, CDR1 SGHNT and CDR2 YYREEE (reference sequence). The CDR3 loop spans 19 amino acids. V lost 4 bases and J lost 4; bases outside the gene matches: 16.

The chain couples TRBV5-1 to TRBJ2-3, with D perhaps TRBD2 (6 bases). CDR3 size: 15 residues. Per the germline V gene, CDR1 is SGHRS and CDR2 is YFSETQ. With 3 bases removed from V and 1 base from J, the gap between germline ends came to 12 bases. CDR3 region: CASSSGDFRTDTQYF. DNA for the CDR3: TGCGCCAGCAGCTCGGGGGACTTCCGCACAGATACGCAGTATTTT.

The chain couples TRBV5-5 to TRBJ2-6, with 11 bases lining up with TRBD2. The J segment lost 0 bases and the V segment lost 2 bases, leaving 1 base of the junction unmatched. In germline, CDR1 is SGHKS, CDR2 YYEKEE (reference sequence). CDR3 length equals 17 residues. CDR3 sequence (DNA): TGTGCCAGCAGCTTACTAGCGGGGGTCTCTGGGGCCAACGTCCTGACTTTC. Its translation: CASSLLAGVSGANVLTF.

Comment on this clone: Other nucleotide sequences in the sample specify the same CDR3. The genes are TRBV5-1 and TRBJ1-5; 8 nucleotides align to TRBD1. The CDR3 runs 14 residues. The germline V gene has CDR1 SGHRS and CDR2 YFSETQ. Trimming took 2 bases from V and 4 from J; bases not matched to a gene: 2. The CDR3 nucleotides are TGCGCCAGCAGCTTAACAGGGGGGAATCAGCCCCAGCATTTT. This codes for CASSLTGGNQPQHF.

V and J are TRBV27 and TRBJ1-3; no clear D. The germline V and J ends were trimmed by 9 bases and 2 bases, with 11 bases remaining between them. This CDR3 region has 13 residues. Germline values: CDR1 MNHEY, CDR2 SMNVEV (reference sequence). The CDR3 region has the DNA TGTGCCAGTCGGCCAGCGGCTGGAAACACCATATATTTT. It translates to CASRPAAGNTIYF.

V is TRBV15 and J is TRBJ2-2; a possible D gene is TRBD2 (5 bases). Germline V gene lookup returns CDR1 LNHNV and CDR2 YYDKDF (reference sequence). V lost 8 bases to trimming and J lost 5 bases, with 6 bases between them. The CDR3 runs 11 residues. The CDR3 bases are TGTGCCACCGAGCGGACCGGGGAGCTGTTTTTT. It encodes CATERTGELFF. The full variable domain, with the rest looked up from reference TRBV15 and TRBJ2-2, is DAMVIQNPRYQVTQFGKPVTLSCSQTLNHNVMYWYQQKSSQAPKLLFHYYDKDFNNEADTPDNFQSRRPNTSFCFLDIRSPGLGDTAMYLCATERTGELFFGEGSRLTVL.

This clone was counted a few times. The chain joins TRBV6-6 to TRBJ2-2; D might be TRBD2 (5 bases). The ends were cut back, 2 bases at V and 4 bases at J, with 8 bases in the middle. The CDR3 spans 14 residues. Germline values: CDR1 MNHNY, CDR2 SVGAGI (reference sequence). CDR3 region: CASSYRAGTGELFF. Here the CDR3 DNA reads TGTGCCAGCAGTTACAGGGCGGGCACCGGGGAGCTGTTTTTT.

The chain couples TRBV6-4 to TRBJ2-2; possibly TRBD2 for D (5 bases). Trimming cost V 6 bases and J 1 base, with 9 bases left between them. Germline-derived CDR1 and CDR2 are MRHNA and SNTAGT. This CDR3 is built from 14 residues. CDR3 residues: CASREGVNTGELFF. CDR3 DNA: TGTGCCAGCAGAGAGGGAGTGAACACCGGGGAGCTGTTTTTT.